The T cell receptor beta chain described here comes from a study of T cells in Graves' hyperthyroidism and ophthalmopathy. Amplification targeted TCR beta CDR3 regions from RNA transcripts. A first-round RT-PCR of the TCR CDR3 used the HTBI primer set. Using its own MiXCR run on the multiplex PCR reads, TCRdb lists one record per CDR3 protein. The data hold roughly 400,000 distinct CDR3 sequences, with 11% to 15% observed a single time. Sequenced sample: blood. This sequence originates from a middle-aged man with Graves' ophthalmopathy.

CDR3 protein: CASSFSVGTVSYEQYF. The CDR3 coding sequence is TGTGCCAGCAGCTTTAGCGTCGGGACAGTGTCCTACGAGCAGTACTTC. The V gene is TRBV7-9, the J gene TRBJ2-7, with 7 bases lining up with TRBD1. CDR1 SEHNR and CDR2 FQNEAQ come from the germline V gene (reference sequence). This CDR3 contains 16 residues. V lost 3 bases and J lost 1; bases outside the gene matches: 9. Full variable domain (rest looked up from reference TRBV7-9 and TRBJ2-7): DTGVSQNPRHKITKRGQNVTFRCDPISEHNRLYWYRQTLGQGPEFLTYFQNEAQLEKSRLLSDRFSAERPKGSFSTLEIQRTEQGDSAMYLCASSFSVGTVSYEQYFGPGTRLTVT.